This TCR beta chain originates from a study of human T cells and chemical hapten exposure (dated by TCRdb to about 2021). Broadly, across the study: For sensitization, 2% DPC in acetone was applied to an approximately 2 cm by approximately 2 cm area of upper inner arm skin. Weekly therapeutic DPC doses were additionally applied to the scalp of patients throughout the roughly 24-week study period. Patch testing was done on the upper back using Finn chambers containing 0.01% DPC, and results were scored after 6 days according to International Contact Dermatitis Research Group standards. The mostly female patient cohort included alopecia areata with under or over 50% scalp involvement, alopecia totalis and alopecia universalis. Libraries were pooled for sequencing, and variation in per-sample TCR yields was attributed mainly to small differences in library volumes within the pool. In alopecia patients, the study followed how the peripheral blood TCR repertoire changed in vivo over primary and secondary sensitization to diphenylcyclopropenone (DPC), a hapten. Blood samples were taken from patients before sensitization (week 0) and at 2, 6 and about 24 weeks after DPC sensitization. Blood for TCR sequencing was provided by twenty-nine alopecia patients at one to four time points (pre-sensitization, 2, 6 and 24 weeks).

This clonotype was recorded at least ten times. It lacks a known antigen. No quality values exist for individual bases; no much larger clone is one base distant. CDR1 and CDR2, looked up from the germline V gene (reference sequence), are MNHNY and SVGAGI. V and J lose 5 bases and 0 bases, and a span of 8 bases separates them. From its cysteine to its phenylalanine, the CDR3 spans 14 amino acids. The entry retains the CDR3 DNA only, 42 bases that are in frame from base 1. In the paper's terms, the time point label means: pre-sensitization, week 0. According to the study, the label for this sample's treatment or condition signals: therapeutic diphenylcyclopropenone sensitization with weekly scalp DPC. At every patch-test visit, the blood draw took place before the patch test was put on. To be eligible, patients had to be aged 18 to 70, diagnosed with alopecia and judged suitable for DPC therapy, while pregnant patients were excluded. Total RNA was extracted from unfractionated whole blood collected in Tempus Blood RNA tubes.

Beyond this particular receptor, the publication reports: Repeated subsampling changed both the strength of the expansion versus patch-test correlation and the threshold at which that correlation became significant. Compared with pre-sensitization or healthy control sets, expanded TCRs formed significantly more large CDR3 similarity clusters, which is consistent with antigen-driven responses. DPC sensitization did not change the number of TCRs with a frequency above 1 in 1000, and there was no evidence of changes in global repertoire structure. Because all patients had alopecia, a presumed autoimmune disease, the immune response of the patients might differ from that of healthy individuals. Patch test score was positively correlated with the number of PT1 expanded TCRs, with significance at thresholds 8, 16 and 32 but not at 4.

Library generation was performed with RACE. These reads were obtained on a NextSeq 500. During library preparation, unique molecular identifiers were attached to individual cDNA molecules so that TCRs could be counted in a quantitative, reproducible way. For every blood RNA sample, sequencing covered both the TCR alpha and TCR beta chains. As for how the authors treated the data: Samples had a median of about 90,000 TCRs, with a range from 23,224 to 690,600. The Decombinator software suite was used to annotate the V, J and CDR3 of the TCR reads. For the PS versus PT1 abundance plots, all samples were subsampled to the same number of TCRs (28,000). Expanded TCRs were defined as absent before sensitization and observed at least eight times at the 2-week time point. In TCRdb, the public reads were trimmed at Q25 with fastp and aligned with MiXCR, with productive beta chains retained. CDR3 protein duplicates are merged, each entry listing the most common genes and DNA. These V and J calls rely on TCRdb rather than the paper's analysis. Here the sample has more than 250,000 distinct CDR3 sequences; about 9.4% occur a single time. In total, the top ten clones hold 2.3% of the sample.

The clonotype comes from a woman in her 40s with alopecia areata. Some clones in this sample may be carry-over from other donors' samples. The rearrangement combines TRBV6-6 with TRBJ1-5; no D gene call is confident. The starting material was whole blood, obtained in connection with sensitization to the hapten diphenylcyclopropenone (DPC). In nucleotide form, the sequence is TGTGCCAGCAGTCGGGTCAATAGCAATCAGCCCCAGCATTTT. Its amino acids are CASSRVNSNQPQHF.